The 14 T cell receptor beta chains reported below all come from one sample, sequenced in a study of blood T cell repertoires in COVID-19. Assay used: immunoSEQ multiplex PCR; TCRdb lists only in-frame clones, some missing. This sample yields a few hundred thousand clones, of which 88% are seen a single time; around 1.2% belongs to the top ten. Material for sequencing was PBMCs or T cells enriched from blood (not recorded which). The origin of the receptors is a woman under 30 who had recovered from COVID-19.

CDR3 DNA sequence: TGTGCCAGCTCCCCAGGACAGATTGCAACTAATGAAAAACTGTTTTTT. This gives the protein CASSPGQIATNEKLFF. V gene TRBV18 combines with J gene TRBJ1-4; the D gene is possibly TRBD1 (6 bases). Germline CDR1 reads KGHSH; CDR2 reads LQKENI. CDR3 length: 16 residues. Between the trimmed V and J ends, which lost 6 bases and 0 bases, there was a span of 14 bases. The whole variable domain, remainder taken from reference TRBV18 and TRBJ1-4, is NAGVMQNPRHLVRRRGQEARLRCSPMKGHSHVYWYRQLPEEGLKFMVYLQKENIIDESGMPKERFSAEFPKEGPSILRIQQVVRGDSAAYFCASSPGQIATNEKLFFGSGTQLSVL.

The rearrangement joins TRBV7-2 to TRBJ2-3, with 9 bases fitting TRBD2. Germline V gene sequence: CDR1 SGHTA, CDR2 FQGNSA. CDR3 size: 16 residues. V trimming: 3 bases; J trimming: 4 bases; junction bases outside the gene matches: 8. Here the CDR3 reads CASSFWAGGLADTQYF. CDR3 coding DNA: TGTGCCAGCAGCTTTTGGGCGGGGGGGCTGGCAGATACGCAGTATTTT.

The chain links TRBV7-9 to TRBJ2-2; D is perhaps TRBD2 (5 bases). The CDR3 is 15 amino acids. Trimming cost V 2 bases and J 3 bases, with 10 bases left between them. Looked up from germline, CDR1 is SEHNR and CDR2 is FQNEAQ (reference sequence). CDR3 protein: CASSLSSGDTGELFF. CDR3 nucleotides: TGTGCCAGCAGCTTATCATCCGGGGACACCGGGGAGCTGTTTTTT.

The rearrangement links TRBV4-1 to TRBJ1-1; D is possibly TRBD1 (6 bases). Trimming stripped 3 bases from V and 4 bases from J, with 18 bases between. Per the germline V gene, CDR1 is MGHRA and CDR2 is YSYEKL. The CDR3 is 16 residues long. The CDR3 DNA reads TGCGCCAGCAGCCAGATACCAAAGGGGGATGGCACTGAAGCTTTCTTT. Translating it yields CASSQIPKGDGTEAFF.

This clone was observed a handful of times. The chain joins TRBV4-3 to TRBJ2-7; D is perhaps TRBD2 (5 bases). V gave up 0 bases and J gave up 1 base, with 10 bases separating them. Germline V CDR1 and CDR2: LGHNA, YSLEER. The CDR3 runs 15 residues. CDR3 in amino acids: CASSQEPGNSYEQYF. CDR3 bases: TGCGCCAGCAGCCAAGAGCCCGGGAATTCCTACGAGCAGTACTTC.

The rearrangement joins TRBV7-9 to TRBJ1-1; tentatively, D is TRBD1 (5 bases). The CDR3 has 16 amino acids. The V end was cut by 1 base, the J end by 9 bases, with 21 bases between. The germline CDR1 and CDR2 sequences are SEHNR and FQNEAQ (reference sequence). CDR3 loop: CASSLGSGGEWSKAFF. CDR3 nucleotide sequence: TGTGCCAGCAGCTTAGGCTCCGGGGGGGAGTGGAGTAAAGCTTTCTTT.

The chain employs TRBV4-2 and TRBJ1-2; no clear D gene. Germline V lookup: CDR1 LGHNA, CDR2 YNFKEQ. The CDR3 is 15 amino acids. V lost 4 bases and J lost 1, with 13 bases in between. CDR3 sequence (DNA): TGTGCCAGCAGCCCGAAAGAGGGAGGTAACTATGGCTACACCTTC. Translated: CASSPKEGGNYGYTF.

The rearrangement links TRBV9 to TRBJ2-7, with D possibly matching TRBD1 (5 bases). Trimming stripped 0 bases from V and 5 bases from J, with 18 bases between. CDR1 is SGDLS, CDR2 YYNGEE, per germline. The CDR3 spans 16 residues. In DNA, the CDR3 is TGTGCCAGCAGCGTAGTCCCAGGGCAGGCCAGCGACGAGCAGTACTTC. Its protein is CASSVVPGQASDEQYF.

This rearrangement joins TRBV7-2 to TRBJ1-5; 8 positions agree with TRBD1. The CDR3 runs 16 residues. The germline CDR1 and CDR2 sequences are SGHTA and FQGNSA. V lost 5 bases and J lost 0; bases outside the gene matches: 6. CDR3 sequence (DNA): TGTGCCAGCAGCCAACTCCAGGGGGCTAGCAATCAGCCCCAGCATTTT. Protein product: CASSQLQGASNQPQHF.

The genes are TRBV20-1 and TRBJ2-3; D might be TRBD1 (5 bases). V lost 6 bases, J lost 6 bases, and 10 bases lay in between. The germline gives CDR1 DFQATT, CDR2 SNEGSKA (reference sequence). The CDR3 is made up of 11 amino acids. CDR3 nucleotide sequence: TGCAGTGCCCAGTGGGGCGATACGCAGTATTTT. It specifies CSAQWGDTQYF.

This chain uses TRBV7-3 with TRBJ1-6, with TRBD1 as a possible D gene (5 bases). Germline assignment: CDR1 SGHTA and CDR2 FQGTGA. Trimming removed 1 base from V and 12 bases from J, with 16 bases in between. The CDR3 is 15 residues long. Here the CDR3 DNA reads TGTGCCAGCAGCTTAATCCGGGGGTTTGACTTACCCCTCCACTTT. This translates into CASSLIRGFDLPLHF.

The CDR3 is CASSVVSGGEGYTF. The CDR3 region has the DNA TGTGCCAGCAGCGTAGTATCAGGAGGGGAGGGCTACACCTTC. The genes are TRBV9 and TRBJ1-2; weak D call: TRBD1 (5 bases). The V gene lost 0 bases and the J gene lost 8 bases, with 14 bases spanning the gap. Germline V gene lookup returns CDR1 SGDLS and CDR2 YYNGEE. The CDR3 covers 14 residues.

V and J are TRBV3-1 (or the pseudogene TRBV3-2) and TRBJ1-4; 8 bases line up with TRBD1. Germline V gene lookup returns CDR1 LGHDT and CDR2 YNNKEL (reference sequence). V dropped 6 bases and J dropped 6; count of bases not matched to a gene: 6. This CDR3 spans 14 amino acids. In DNA, the CDR3 is TGTGCCAGCAGTTACGGACAGGGTGATGAAAAACTGTTTTTT. Residues: CASSYGQGDEKLFF.

The rearrangement links TRBV6-2 or TRBV6-3 to TRBJ2-7; D is possibly TRBD2 (7 bases). Germline assignment: CDR1 MNHEY and CDR2 SVGEGT. The CDR3 spans 15 residues. V was clipped by 4 bases and J by 2 bases, with 15 bases between them. CDR3 DNA sequence: TGTGCCAGCAGTTGGGGGGGCTCATGGACCTACGAGCAGTACTTC. Protein product: CASSWGGSWTYEQYF.